What follows is one T cell receptor beta chain and its context. This clonotype was counted many times. Its recognized antigen is unknown. Per-base qualities were not stored, and no clone one base away is much larger. The data derive from a study of T cells after yellow fever vaccination (dated by TCRdb to about 2019). Some background on the complete study: The SMART-Seq v4 Ultra Low Input RNA kit was used to prepare libraries from fractions with low cell numbers. Two healthy male donors, one aged 18 to 30 and one aged 30 to 40 years, made up the cohort. To follow T-cell clones before and after primary and booster YFV17D yellow fever vaccination, bulk TCR alpha and beta repertoires were sequenced over time. Blood was collected at multiple timepoints before and after primary and secondary immunization, and bulk PBMC replicates and cell subsets were isolated.

TCR cDNA was synthesized by 5'RACE template switching, which introduced a universal primer site and unique molecular identifiers. Priming for cDNA synthesis came from both the TCR alpha and TCR beta constant segments. Libraries were amplified in two PCR steps, with sample barcodes and sequencing adapters added in the second step. Sequencing of libraries was performed on Illumina HiSeq 2500 (2x100 bp) or NovaSeq (2x150 bp). Per the authors' processing: Demultiplexing of reads and collapsing into UMI consensus sequences were performed with MIGEC, and V(D)J alignment was carried out with MiXCR. Vaccine-responding clonotypes were defined with edgeR using replicate PBMC samples, requiring FDR below 0.01 and a log2 fold change above 5 up to day 15. Each bulk clonotype received a CD4 or CD8 identity based on whether the sequenced CD4 or CD8 repertoire contained that clonotype at higher abundance. The public reads were quality trimmed at Q25 with fastp and then assembled into clones with MiXCR by TCRdb, keeping productive beta chains. Rows with a matching CDR3 protein are joined into one entry that keeps the most common DNA and genes. TCRdb assigned the V and J calls; the authors' analysis was not used. The sample table holds some 110,000 distinct CDR3 sequences, of which 6.5% to 9% were seen once. Approximately 2.7% of the sample is in the top ten clones.

CDR1 KGHSH and CDR2 LQKENI were looked up in the germline V gene. The CDR3 holds 15 amino acids from the cysteine to the phenylalanine. Just the 45-base CDR3 DNA is kept, in frame starting at base 1. V drops 3 bases and J drops 2 bases, leaving 13 bases in between. What the treatment or condition label conveys for this sample: live attenuated yellow fever vaccine strain. A standard Ficoll-Paque protocol was used to isolate PBMCs from peripheral blood. Dynabeads CD4 and CD8 positive selection kits were used to isolate CD4 and CD8 T-cell fractions. RNA was extracted with TriZol from bulk PBMCs, CD4 and CD8 fractions, and dextramer-positive and dextramer-negative fractions. On the study overall, not on this receptor specifically: Compared with the primary T-cell response, the secondary T-cell response was faster but weaker, reaching its peak on day 5 rather than on day 15. A small fraction of clonotypes appeared in both the CD4 and CD8 compartments, likely as a result of convergent recombination. Most clones expanded after primary vaccination were re-detected after the booster (around 96% of CD4 and approximately 89% of CD8), suggesting broad memory maintenance. Because only a couple of donors were included in the study, the extent to which the findings can be generalized is limited. FACS-sorted repertoires could contain abundant contaminating clonotypes from the bulk population, so computational filtering was required.

The chain is encoded by TRBV18 joined to TRBJ1-1; the D gene is perhaps TRBD1, from 5 matching bases. Sequenced here: CD4+ T cells sorted from PBMCs, sampled more than 35 days after the first yellow fever vaccination. The source is a man aged 18 to 29 who received the YFV17D yellow fever vaccine. Here is the DNA: TGTGCCAGCTCACCGTATGTGGGGGTCAACACTGAAGCTTTCTTT. Translated, this is CASSPYVGVNTEAFF.